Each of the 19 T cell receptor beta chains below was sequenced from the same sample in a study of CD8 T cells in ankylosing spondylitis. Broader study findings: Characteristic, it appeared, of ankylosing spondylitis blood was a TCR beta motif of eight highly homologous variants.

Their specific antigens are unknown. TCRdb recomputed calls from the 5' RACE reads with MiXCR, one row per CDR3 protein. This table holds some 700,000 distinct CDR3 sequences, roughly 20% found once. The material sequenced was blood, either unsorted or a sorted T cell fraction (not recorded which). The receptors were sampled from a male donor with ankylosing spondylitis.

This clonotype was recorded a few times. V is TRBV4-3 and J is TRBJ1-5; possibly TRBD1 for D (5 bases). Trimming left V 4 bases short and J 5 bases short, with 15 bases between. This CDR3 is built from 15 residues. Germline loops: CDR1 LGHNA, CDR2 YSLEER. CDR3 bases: TGCGCCAGCAGCCCCTCGAAGACAGACTATCAGCCCCAGCATTTT. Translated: CASSPSKTDYQPQHF.

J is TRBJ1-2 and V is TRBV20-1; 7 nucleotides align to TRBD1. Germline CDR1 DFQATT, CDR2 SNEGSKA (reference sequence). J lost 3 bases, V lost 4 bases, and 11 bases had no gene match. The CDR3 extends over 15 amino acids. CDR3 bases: TGCAGTGCTACTCCCACAATAGACAGGGACTATGGCTACACCTTC. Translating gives CSATPTIDRDYGYTF.

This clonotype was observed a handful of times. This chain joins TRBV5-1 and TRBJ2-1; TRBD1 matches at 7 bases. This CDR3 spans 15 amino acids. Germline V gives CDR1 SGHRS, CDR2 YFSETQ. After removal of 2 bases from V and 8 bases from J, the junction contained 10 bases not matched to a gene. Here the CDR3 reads CASSFNGQAVDEQFF. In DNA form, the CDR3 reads TGCGCCAGCAGCTTTAACGGACAGGCGGTCGATGAGCAGTTCTTC.

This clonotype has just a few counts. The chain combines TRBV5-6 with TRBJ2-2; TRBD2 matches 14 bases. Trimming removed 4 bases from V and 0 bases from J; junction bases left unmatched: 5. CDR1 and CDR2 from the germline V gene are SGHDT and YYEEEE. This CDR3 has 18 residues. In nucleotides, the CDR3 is TGTGCCAGCAGCCGGACTAGCGGGGGGACCACGAACACCGGGGAGCTGTTTTTT. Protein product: CASSRTSGGTTNTGELFF. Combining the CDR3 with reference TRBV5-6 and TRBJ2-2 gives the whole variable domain DAGVTQSPTHLIKTRGQQVTLRCSPKSGHDTVSWYQQALGQGPQFIFQYYEEEERQRGNFPDRFSGHQFPNYSSELNVNALLLGDSALYLCASSRTSGGTTNTGELFFGEGSRLTVL.

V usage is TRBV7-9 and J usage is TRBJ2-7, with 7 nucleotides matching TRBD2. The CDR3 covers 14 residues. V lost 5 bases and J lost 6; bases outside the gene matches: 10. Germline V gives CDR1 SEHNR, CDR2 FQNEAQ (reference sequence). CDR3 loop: CASSPRNSGREQYF. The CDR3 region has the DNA TGTGCCAGCAGCCCCCGGAATAGCGGGCGCGAGCAGTACTTC.

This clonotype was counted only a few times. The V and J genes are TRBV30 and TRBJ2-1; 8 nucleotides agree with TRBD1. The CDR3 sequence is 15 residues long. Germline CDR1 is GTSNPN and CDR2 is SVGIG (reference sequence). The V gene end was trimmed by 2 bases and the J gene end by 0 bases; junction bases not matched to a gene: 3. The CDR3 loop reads CAWSTGQGSYNEQFF. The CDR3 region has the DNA TGTGCCTGGAGTACTGGACAGGGCTCCTACAATGAGCAGTTCTTC.

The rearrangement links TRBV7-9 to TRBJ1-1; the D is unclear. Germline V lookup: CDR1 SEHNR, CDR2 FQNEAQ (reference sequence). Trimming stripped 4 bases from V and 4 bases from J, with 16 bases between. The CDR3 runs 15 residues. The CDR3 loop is CASSYASGSGTEAFF. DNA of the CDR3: TGTGCCAGCAGCTACGCGTCTGGCAGTGGCACTGAAGCTTTCTTT.

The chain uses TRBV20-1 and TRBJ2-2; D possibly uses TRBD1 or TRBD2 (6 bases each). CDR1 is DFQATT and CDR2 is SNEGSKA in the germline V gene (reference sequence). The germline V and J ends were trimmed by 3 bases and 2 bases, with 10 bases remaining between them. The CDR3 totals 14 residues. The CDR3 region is CSARGGGNTGELFF. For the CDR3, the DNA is TGCAGTGCTAGGGGGGGCGGAAACACCGGGGAGCTGTTTTTT.

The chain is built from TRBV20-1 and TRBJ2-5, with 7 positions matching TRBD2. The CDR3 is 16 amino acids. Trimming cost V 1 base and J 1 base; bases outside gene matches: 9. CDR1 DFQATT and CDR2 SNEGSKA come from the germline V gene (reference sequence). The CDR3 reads CSARAEREPRQETQYF. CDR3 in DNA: TGCAGTGCTAGAGCCGAGCGGGAACCCCGCCAAGAGACCCAGTACTTC.

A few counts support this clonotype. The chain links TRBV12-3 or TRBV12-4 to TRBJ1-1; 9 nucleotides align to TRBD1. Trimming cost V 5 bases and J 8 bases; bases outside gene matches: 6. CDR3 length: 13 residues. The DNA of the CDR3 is TGTGCCAGCAGTCCCACAGGGGGCGTCGAAGCTTTCTTT. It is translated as CASSPTGGVEAFF.

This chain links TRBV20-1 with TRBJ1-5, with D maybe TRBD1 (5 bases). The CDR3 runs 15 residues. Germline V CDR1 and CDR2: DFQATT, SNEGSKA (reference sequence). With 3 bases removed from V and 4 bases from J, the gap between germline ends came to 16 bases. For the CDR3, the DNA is TGCAGTGCTAGGTCAAGGACAATCGGAAATCAGCCCCAGCATTTT. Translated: CSARSRTIGNQPQHF.

DNA for the CDR3: TGTGCCAGCAGCCGGGGGCGGGGGTACAATGAAAAACTGTTTTTT. It codes for CASSRGRGYNEKLFF. V is TRBV28 and J is TRBJ1-4; D may be TRBD1 (6 bases). Trimming stripped 6 bases from V and 5 bases from J, with 16 bases between. The CDR3 has 15 residues. CDR1 and CDR2 (germline): MDHEN, SYDVKM.

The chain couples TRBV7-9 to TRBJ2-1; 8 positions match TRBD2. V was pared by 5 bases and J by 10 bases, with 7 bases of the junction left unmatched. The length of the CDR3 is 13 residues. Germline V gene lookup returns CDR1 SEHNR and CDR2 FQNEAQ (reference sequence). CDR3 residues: CASSASGSSEQFF. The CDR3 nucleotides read TGTGCCAGCAGCGCGAGCGGGAGTTCAGAGCAGTTCTTC.

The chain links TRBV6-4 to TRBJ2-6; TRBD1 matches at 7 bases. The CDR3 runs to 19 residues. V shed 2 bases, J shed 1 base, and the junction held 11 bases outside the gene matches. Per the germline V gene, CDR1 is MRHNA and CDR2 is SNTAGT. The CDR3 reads CASSDLQQGSGSGANVLTF. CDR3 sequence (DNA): TGTGCCAGCAGTGACCTCCAACAGGGGAGTGGGTCTGGGGCCAACGTCCTGACTTTC.

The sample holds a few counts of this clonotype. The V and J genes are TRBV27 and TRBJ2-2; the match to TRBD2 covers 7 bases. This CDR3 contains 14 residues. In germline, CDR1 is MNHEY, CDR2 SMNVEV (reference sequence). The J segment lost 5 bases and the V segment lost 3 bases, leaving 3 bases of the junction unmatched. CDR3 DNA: TGTGCCAGCAGTTTCCTAGCGGCTACCGGGGAGCTGTTTTTT. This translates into CASSFLAATGELFF.

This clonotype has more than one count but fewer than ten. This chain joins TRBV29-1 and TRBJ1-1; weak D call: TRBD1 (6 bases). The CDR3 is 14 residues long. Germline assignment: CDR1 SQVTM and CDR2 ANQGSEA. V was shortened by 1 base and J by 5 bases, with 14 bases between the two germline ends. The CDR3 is CSVEAFEGGTEAFF. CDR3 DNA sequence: TGCAGCGTTGAAGCCTTCGAGGGGGGAACTGAAGCTTTCTTT. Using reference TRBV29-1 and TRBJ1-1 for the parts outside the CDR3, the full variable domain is SAVISQKPSRDICQRGTSLTIQCQVDSQVTMMFWYRQQPGQSLTLIATANQGSEATYESGFVIDKFPISRPNLTFSTLTVSNMSPEDSSIYLCSVEAFEGGTEAFFGQGTRLTVV.

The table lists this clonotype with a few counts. Here the CDR3 reads CASRAEGVGQETQYF. Written as DNA, the CDR3 is TGTGCCAGCAGAGCCGAGGGGGTGGGGCAAGAGACCCAGTACTTC. V and J are TRBV27 and TRBJ2-5; D perhaps matches TRBD1 (6 bases). Germline CDR1 reads MNHEY; CDR2 reads SMNVEV (reference sequence). V was shortened by 6 bases and J by 2 bases, with 16 bases between the two germline ends. CDR3 length: 15 amino acids.

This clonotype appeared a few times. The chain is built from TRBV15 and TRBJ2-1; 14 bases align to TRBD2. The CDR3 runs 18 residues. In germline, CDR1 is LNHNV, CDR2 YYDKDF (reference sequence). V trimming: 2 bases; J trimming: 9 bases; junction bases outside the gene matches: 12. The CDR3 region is CATSRNGLAGGPYGEQFF. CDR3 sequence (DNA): TGTGCCACCAGCAGAAACGGACTAGCGGGAGGTCCGTACGGTGAGCAGTTCTTC.

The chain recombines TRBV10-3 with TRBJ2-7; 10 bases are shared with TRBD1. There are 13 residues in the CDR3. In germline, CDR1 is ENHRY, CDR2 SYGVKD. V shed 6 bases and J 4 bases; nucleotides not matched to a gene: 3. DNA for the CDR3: TGTGCCATCAGCCCGGGACAGGGGTACGAGCAGTACTTC. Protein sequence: CAISPGQGYEQYF.